The rows below give T cell receptor beta chains drawn from one sample of a study of blood T cells in healthy people across ages. MiXCR, run by TCRdb on the 5' RACE reads, gives a single entry per CDR3 protein. In the table there are more than 750,000 distinct CDR3 sequences, 29% of which are singletons. These data are also associated with another study on T cells of mothers and their children.

The specimen was blood. The source of these receptors is a woman in her 40s in good health. Both conserved end residues are part of each CDR3. Fields, in order: clone size, D gene, J gene, V gene, CDR3 protein, CDR3 DNA. D genes are given only for firm matches. For some rows the clone size is stated as once, few or many, or as a class when expanded; others skip it.

>few|NA|TRBJ1-6|TRBV12-3/TRBV12-4
CASRSDGSPLHF
TGTGCCAGCAGATCCGACGGATCACCCCTCCACTTT
>NA|NA|TRBJ2-1|TRBV7-6
CASSLHGPRDGDEQFF
TGTGCCAGCAGCTTACATGGCCCGCGCGACGGCGATGAGCAGTTCTTC
>many|TRBD1|TRBJ2-4|TRBV28
CASSTFRGNQNIQYF
TGTGCCAGCAGTACTTTCAGGGGGAACCAAAACATTCAGTACTTC
>NA|TRBD1|TRBJ1-1|TRBV3-1
CASSRQGAYTEAFF
TGTGCCAGCAGTCGACAGGGGGCATATACTGAAGCTTTCTTT
>NA|NA|TRBJ2-1|TRBV5-1
CASSLGRTPPYEQFF
TGCGCCAGCAGCTTGGGACGAACTCCTCCCTACGAGCAGTTCTTC
>few|NA|TRBJ2-1|TRBV2
CASSEQRTLNNEQFF
TGTGCCAGCAGTGAGCAGAGGACTTTAAACAATGAGCAGTTCTTC
>many|NA|TRBJ2-7|TRBV12-3/TRBV12-4
CASGSARGIYEQYF
TGTGCCAGCGGCTCGGCGAGGGGGATATACGAGCAGTACTTC
>many|TRBD1|TRBJ2-6|TRBV9
CASSGDRDRGANVLTF
TGTGCCAGCAGCGGGGACAGGGATCGTGGGGCCAACGTCCTGACTTTC
>few|NA|TRBJ2-7|TRBV24-1
CATSDRDSSSYNEQYF
TGTGCCACCAGTGATCGGGACTCCAGCTCCTACAATGAGCAGTACTTC
>few|NA|TRBJ2-7|TRBV7-8
CASSLMGGTSYEQYF
TGTGCCAGCAGCTTAATGGGCGGAACCTCCTACGAGCAGTACTTC
>many|TRBD2|TRBJ2-1|TRBV4-1
CASSQSIRSAGGHEQFF
TGCGCCAGCAGCCAATCAATACGATCAGCGGGGGGACATGAGCAGTTCTTC
>NA|TRBD2|TRBJ2-5|TRBV27
CAGGRRGGQQETQYF
TGTGCCGGCGGTCGTCGGGGGGGGCAACAAGAGACCCAGTACTTC
>few|NA|TRBJ2-7|TRBV14
CASSLGAQRGYEQYF
TGTGCCAGCAGCCTGGGGGCCCAGCGTGGATACGAGCAGTACTTC
>many|TRBD2|TRBJ2-5|TRBV12-3/TRBV12-4
CASSFPSGGPIGGETQYF
TGTGCCAGCAGTTTTCCTAGCGGGGGACCCATCGGGGGAGAGACCCAGTACTTC
>few|TRBD2|TRBJ2-5|TRBV20-1
CSASPTGLAGVSQETQYF
TGCAGTGCTAGCCCCACGGGTCTAGCGGGAGTGAGTCAAGAGACCCAGTACTTC
>NA|NA|TRBJ1-5|TRBV7-2
CASSLAAGGNQPQHF
TGTGCCAGCAGCTTAGCGGCAGGGGGCAATCAGCCCCAGCATTTT
>NA|NA|TRBJ1-5|TRBV28
CASRDRQNQPQHF
TGTGCCAGCAGGGACAGACAGAATCAGCCCCAGCATTTT
>many|TRBD1|TRBJ2-7|TRBV5-1
CASSSDRGNYEQYF
TGTGCCAGCAGCAGTGACAGGGGGAACTACGAGCAGTACTTC
>many|NA|TRBJ2-7|TRBV6-2/TRBV6-3
CASSWTVTYEQYF
TGTGCCAGCAGTTGGACAGTTACCTACGAGCAGTACTTC